Listed below are T cell receptor beta chains from one sample, sequenced in a study of lymphopenia after photon versus proton radiotherapy. Profiled with immunoSEQ multiplex PCR; TCRdb holds only in-frame clones, not every one. The sample lists approximately 45,000 clones, over 75% occurring once. This material consisted of peripheral blood, taken from a patient treated with photon-based radiotherapy. The receptors stem from a man between 40 and 49 years old with gastric cancer. Each CDR3 is given with its conserved first and last residue. The D gene is left open where the match is weak. Clone size is stated in some rows and not others, as once, few, many or a class when expanded.

v_gene	j_gene	abundance	d_gene	CDR3nt	CDR3aa
TRBV4-3	TRBJ2-7	.	TRBD1	TGCGCCAGCAGCCAAGTAGTTACAGGGGGCTCCTACGAGCAGTACTTC	CASSQVVTGGSYEQYF
TRBV4-2	TRBJ1-4	.	.	TGTGCCAGCAGCCAGGACCTAGGATCTGAAAAACTGTTTTTT	CASSQDLGSEKLFF
TRBV19	TRBJ2-1	.	TRBD2	TGTGCCAGTAGAGTAGCGGGGATCGTAGGTGATGAGCAGTTCTTC	CASRVAGIVGDEQFF
TRBV5-4	TRBJ1-2	.	.	TGTGCCAGCAGCCAAGCCTGGGTCGCTAACTATGGCTACACCTTC	CASSQAWVANYGYTF
TRBV6-5	TRBJ1-5	.	.	TGTGCCAGCAGTTACTCGGGTCCCAATCAGCCCCAGCATTTT	CASSYSGPNQPQHF
TRBV2	TRBJ2-6	.	.	TGTGCCAGCAGTGGATGGGGAGCTGGGGCCAACGTCCTGACTTTC	CASSGWGAGANVLTF
TRBV5-1	TRBJ2-7	.	.	TGCGCCAGCAGCTCCCCTCTCTCCTACGAGCAGTACTTC	CASSSPLSYEQYF
TRBV14	TRBJ2-1	.	TRBD2	TGTGCCAGCAGAGCGCTAGCGGGGGCTTCAAATGAGCAGTTCTTC	CASRALAGASNEQFF
TRBV5-6	TRBJ1-2	.	.	TGTGCCAGCAGCTTATTTGCCCGACAGGACTTTAACTATGGCTACACCTTC	CASSLFARQDFNYGYTF
TRBV4-1	TRBJ1-2	.	.	TGCGCCAGCAGCCAAGAGCCCCCCCCCGGGGAACTTTATGGCTACACCTTC	CASSQEPPPGELYGYTF
TRBV9	TRBJ2-3	.	.	TGTGCCAGCAGCGTAGGTGGGAGACCCACAGATACGCAGTATTTT	CASSVGGRPTDTQYF
TRBV6-1	TRBJ1-2	.	.	TGTGCCAGCAGTGAAGGGCCCGGGGGCCTCTATGGCTACACCTTC	CASSEGPGGLYGYTF
TRBV19	TRBJ2-3	.	.	TGTGCCAGTAGTATTCAGGGGGATACGCAGTATTTT	CASSIQGDTQYF
TRBV18	TRBJ2-3	.	TRBD2	TGTGCCAGCTCACGCACTAGCGGGGGGTCAGATACGCAGTATTTT	CASSRTSGGSDTQYF
TRBV19	TRBJ2-3	few	.	TGTGCCAGTAGTACAAGCGGTTTCACAGATACGCAGTATTTT	CASSTSGFTDTQYF
TRBV6-5	TRBJ2-5	few	TRBD2	TGTGCCAGCAGTTACAGGATCCTAGCGGGGGAGACCCAGTACTTC	CASSYRILAGETQYF